This note documents a single TCR beta chain sequence. What it binds is unknown. Mouse gene names and germline throughout. The data originate from a study of tissue T cells after allogeneic stem cell transplantation. Findings of the study overall: Alloreactivity or antigen specificity of tissue TCRs was not determined; some clones might be host cells. Within patients, tissue anatomy strongly shaped TCR repertoire composition.

Sequencing of TCRbeta CDR3 at survey depth gave sequences and template counts. The repertoire was sequenced with immunoSEQ multiplex PCR; TCRdb's copy has only in-frame clones and lacks some. Of more than 4,500 clones in the sample, approximately 50% were seen once. The time point here: mouse harvest day 7 after allogeneic transplant. The graft held 10^6 splenic CD5+ T cells and 10^7 T-cell-depleted bone marrow cells. The specimen sequenced was gut tissue. This receptor was obtained from a female BALB/c mouse given C57BL/6 T cells with graft-versus-host disease after an allogeneic hematopoietic cell transplant.

The sequenced part of the CDR3 DNA is TGTGCCAGCTCTCCCTGGGGGGTTTATGAACAGTAC. Its translation is CASSPWGVYEQY. The CDR3 reads in full as CASSPWGVYEQYF. The V call is TRBV12-2, the J call TRBJ2-7; 8 bases agree with TRBD2. Coverage ceases 1 residue before the CDR3 finishes, and the germline J gene fills in the end. V shed 2 bases, J shed 4 bases, and the junction held 3 bases outside the gene matches. CDR3 length: 13 residues. Germline V gives CDR1 SGHLS, CDR2 HYDKME.